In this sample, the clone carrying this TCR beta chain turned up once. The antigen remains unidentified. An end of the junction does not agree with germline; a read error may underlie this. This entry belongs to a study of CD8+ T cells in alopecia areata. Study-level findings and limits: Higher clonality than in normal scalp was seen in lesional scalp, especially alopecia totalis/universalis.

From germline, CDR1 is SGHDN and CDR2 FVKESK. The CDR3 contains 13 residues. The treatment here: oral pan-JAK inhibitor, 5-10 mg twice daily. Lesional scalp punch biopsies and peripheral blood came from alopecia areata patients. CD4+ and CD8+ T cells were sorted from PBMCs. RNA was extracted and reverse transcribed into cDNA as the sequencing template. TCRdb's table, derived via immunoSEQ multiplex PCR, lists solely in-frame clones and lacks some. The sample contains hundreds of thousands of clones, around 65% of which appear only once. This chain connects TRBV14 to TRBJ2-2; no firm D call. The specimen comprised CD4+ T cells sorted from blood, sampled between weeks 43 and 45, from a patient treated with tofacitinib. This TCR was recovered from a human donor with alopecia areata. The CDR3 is CASSQESFGELFF. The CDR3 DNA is TGTGCCAGCAGTCAAGAATCTTTCGGGGAGCTGTTTTTT.